The 9 T cell receptor beta chains reported below all come from one sample, sequenced in a study of cytomegalovirus exposure and HLA in healthy donors. The study ran its PCR with 60 Vbeta and 13 Jbeta primers. Clones were sequenced by immunoSEQ multiplex PCR, and TCRdb holds only the in-frame ones, with some missing. The sample has 45,000 to 55,000 clones; the top ten hold roughly 5.5%. Sequences were obtained from PBMCs. The receptors derive from a male donor in good health and CMV-seropositive.

This chain connects TRBV25-1 to TRBJ2-1; TRBD2 might be the D (7 bases). CDR1 is MGHDK, CDR2 SYGVNS, per germline. The CDR3 runs 14 residues. Trimming pared 4 bases from V and 5 bases from J, leaving 12 bases between. The DNA of the CDR3 is TGTGCCAGCAGTGGACGGGGGGCAGACAATGAGCAGTTCTTC. Amino acids: CASSGRGADNEQFF. The entire variable domain, with the rest obtained from reference TRBV25-1 and TRBJ2-1, is as follows: EADIYQTPRYLVIGTGKKITLECSQTMGHDKMYWYQQDPGMELHLIHYSYGVNSTEKGDLSSESTVSRIRTEHFPLTLESARPSHTSQYLCASSGRGADNEQFFGPGTRLTVL.

The chain recombines TRBV20-1 with TRBJ1-1; no definite D call. The germline CDR1 and CDR2 sequences are DFQATT and SNEGSKA (reference sequence). V was pared by 6 bases and J by 11 bases, with 13 bases between. The CDR3 runs to 10 residues. CDR3 protein: CSAPRNGAFF. Written as DNA, the CDR3 is TGCAGTGCCCCGAGGAACGGGGCTTTCTTT.

The genes are TRBV18 and TRBJ2-1, with a possible D match to TRBD2 (6 bases). This CDR3 spans 12 amino acids. Germline V gene lookup returns CDR1 KGHSH and CDR2 LQKENI. V was shortened by 6 bases and J by 14 bases, with 17 bases between the two germline ends. The CDR3 protein is CASSLRGTAKFF. The CDR3 nucleotides read TGTGCCAGCTCGCTCCGGGGGACCGCCAAGTTCTTC.

The chain links TRBV29-1 to TRBJ1-2; 7 bases match TRBD1. Trimming took 5 bases from V and 6 from J; bases not matched to a gene: 6. Germline-derived CDR1 and CDR2 are SQVTM and ANQGSEA. The length of the CDR3 is 12 residues. The CDR3, as DNA: TGCAGCGTTACGACAGGGACCGATGGCTACACCTTC. This gives the protein CSVTTGTDGYTF.

The CDR3 nucleotides are TGTGCCAGTAGCATGTCCTATTCTAATGAAAAACTGTTTTTT. Protein product: CASSMSYSNEKLFF. The chain carries TRBV19 and TRBJ1-4, with D uncertain. Germline CDR1 reads LNHDA; CDR2 reads SQIVND (reference sequence). Trimming shortened V by 6 bases and J by 3 bases, and 11 bases separated the two germline ends. This CDR3 region has 14 residues.

The CDR3: CASSPGGQGRYEQYF. The CDR3 DNA reads TGTGCCAGCAGCCCAGGAGGACAGGGGAGGTACGAGCAGTACTTC. This chain connects TRBV7-9 to TRBJ2-7; 9 bases align to TRBD1. The CDR3 has 15 residues. Germline assignment: CDR1 SEHNR and CDR2 FQNEAQ (reference sequence). V was pared by 5 bases and J by 4 bases, with 9 bases of the junction left unmatched. The full variable domain, with the rest looked up from reference TRBV7-9 and TRBJ2-7, is DTGVSQNPRHKITKRGQNVTFRCDPISEHNRLYWYRQTLGQGPEFLTYFQNEAQLEKSRLLSDRFSAERPKGSFSTLEIQRTEQGDSAMYLCASSPGGQGRYEQYFGPGTRLTVT.

J is TRBJ2-1 and V is TRBV5-1; 14 bases agree with TRBD2. This CDR3 spans 16 amino acids. The V segment lost 0 bases and the J segment 4 bases; nucleotides outside the gene matches: 0. Germline V gives CDR1 SGHRS, CDR2 YFSETQ. CDR3 in amino acids: CASSLGLAGGYNEQFF. CDR3 nucleotides: TGCGCCAGCAGCTTGGGACTAGCGGGGGGGTACAATGAGCAGTTCTTC.

The genes are TRBV7-6 and TRBJ1-2; unclear D gene. CDR3 length: 15 residues. CDR1 SGHVS and CDR2 FNYEAQ come from the germline V gene. Trimming took 2 bases from V and 6 from J, leaving 16 bases between them. Written as DNA, the CDR3 is TGTGCCAGCAGCTTATCGCCTTCCTCGGTGAATGGCTACACCTTC. It is translated as CASSLSPSSVNGYTF.

V usage is TRBV30 and J usage is TRBJ2-6, with D possibly matching TRBD1 (6 bases). CDR3 length equals 17 residues. Germline V gene data show CDR1 as GTSNPN and CDR2 as SVGIG (reference sequence). Deletions cut 1 base from V and 0 bases from J, with 13 bases between. The CDR3 DNA reads TGTGCCTGGAGTGGGGGGCTACTTTTCTCTGGGGCCAACGTCCTGACTTTC. It encodes CAWSGGLLFSGANVLTF. Combining the CDR3 with reference TRBV30 and TRBJ2-6 gives the whole variable domain SQTIHQWPATLVQPVGSPLSLECTVEGTSNPNLYWYRQAAGRGLQLLFYSVGIGQISSEVPQNLSASRPQDRQFILSSKKLLLSDSGFYLCAWSGGLLFSGANVLTFGAGSRLTVL.